The 30 T cell receptor beta chains below come from one sample, sequenced in a study of PD-1 blockade in classical Hodgkin lymphoma. Described time point: cycle 4 day 1 (C4D1), after more than 5 weeks of nivolumab. Each patient relapsed following autologous stem cell transplantation, and prior brentuximab vedotin exposure differed. Magnetic depletion of unwanted cells isolated CD4+ T cells from thawed PBMCs. Sequencing used immunoSEQ multiplex PCR; TCRdb keeps in-frame clones, though not all of them. The table includes tens of thousands of clones, more than 80% detected once. Here the sequenced sample was CD4+ T cells from blood, taken before the fourth cycle of nivolumab. Receptor source: a human donor with classical Hodgkin lymphoma.

The chain joins TRBV7-2 to TRBJ1-2; 7 positions match TRBD1. CDR1 and CDR2 from the germline V gene are SGHTA and FQGNSA. The CDR3 runs to 15 residues. V was clipped by 1 base and J by 6 bases; unmatched bases: 8. This chain's CDR3 is CASSLEQGRRDGYTF. CDR3 in DNA: TGTGCCAGCAGCTTAGAACAGGGGAGGCGGGATGGCTACACCTTC. Complete variable domain (other parts from reference TRBV7-2 and TRBJ1-2): GAGVSQSPSNKVTEKGKDVELRCDPISGHTALYWYRQSLGQGLEFLIYFQGNSAPDKSGLPSDRFSAERTGGSVSTLTIQRTQQEDSAVYLCASSLEQGRRDGYTFGSGTRLTVV.

This clone was found once. J is TRBJ2-7 and V is TRBV7-9; 12 positions match TRBD2. V shed 3 bases, J shed 2 bases, and the junction held 8 bases outside the gene matches. Per the germline V gene, CDR1 is SEHNR and CDR2 is FQNEAQ (reference sequence). CDR3 size: 17 residues. In DNA form, the CDR3 reads TGTGCCAGCAGCTTGGGACTAGCGGGCCGGTGGACCTACGAGCAGTACTTC. This translates into CASSLGLAGRWTYEQYF.

V is TRBV11-1 and J is TRBJ2-5, with 9 bases identical to TRBD2. The V segment lost 5 bases and the J segment 5 bases; nucleotides outside the gene matches: 6. CDR3 size: 14 residues. Germline CDR1 reads SGHAT; CDR2 reads FQDESV (reference sequence). CDR3 sequence (DNA): TGTGCCAGCAGCGTTAGCGGGAGTTGGGAGACCCAGTACTTC. Amino acid sequence: CASSVSGSWETQYF.

The CDR3 is CASSYDNSGANVLTF. DNA of the CDR3: TGTGCCAGCAGTTATGATAACTCTGGGGCCAACGTCCTGACTTTC. The chain links TRBV6-5 to TRBJ2-6, with D unclear. V was shortened by 3 bases and J by 0 bases, with 6 bases between the two germline ends. CDR1 is MNHEY and CDR2 is SVGAGI in the germline V gene. The CDR3 extends over 15 amino acids.

This chain connects TRBV10-3 to TRBJ2-5, with TRBD1 identical over 7 bases. Germline V gives CDR1 ENHRY, CDR2 SYGVKD. The CDR3 is made up of 14 amino acids. Germline trimming cut 5 bases from V and 2 bases from J; bases unmatched to any gene: 5. CDR3 DNA sequence: TGTGCCATCAGTACGGGACAGTCACAAGAGACCCAGTACTTC. Its translation: CAISTGQSQETQYF.

With respect to this clone: Compared with germline, one end of the junction differs, possibly owing to a read error. V and J are TRBV10-3 and TRBJ2-1; TRBD1 matches at 10 bases. Per the germline V gene, CDR1 is ENHRY and CDR2 is SYGVKD. This CDR3 is 15 amino acids long. CDR3 in DNA: TGTGCCATCAGCGAGTGGACAGGGGGGTACAATGAGCAGTTCTTC. Amino acid sequence: CAISEWTGGYNEQFF.

The chain uses TRBV5-6 and TRBJ2-3, with D maybe TRBD2 (6 bases). The germline V gene encodes CDR1 SGHDT and CDR2 YYEEEE. Trimming took 3 bases from V and 2 from J, leaving 16 bases between them. The CDR3 loop spans 16 amino acids. CDR3 DNA sequence: TGTGCCAGCAGCTGGAGGGGCACCTCTTACACAGATACGCAGTATTTT. Encoded protein: CASSWRGTSYTDTQYF.

The V call is TRBV4-3, the J call TRBJ2-1; TRBD1 matches 8 bases. Germline-derived CDR1 and CDR2 are LGHNA and YSLEER. The CDR3 spans 15 residues. Trimming cost V 1 base and J 9 bases; bases outside gene matches: 8. CDR3: CASSQGAGGYGEQFF. CDR3 DNA: TGCGCCAGCAGCCAAGGGGCAGGGGGCTATGGTGAGCAGTTCTTC.

In DNA, the CDR3 is TGTGCCAGTAGTCCCACAGGGGCCTACGAGCAGTACTTC. Residues: CASSPTGAYEQYF. The V gene is TRBV19, the J gene TRBJ2-5, with 7 bases matching TRBD1. Matching the DNA end better, TRBJ2-7 makes the J call doubtful. The CDR3 length is 13 residues. Germline CDR1 is LNHDA and CDR2 is SQIVND (reference sequence).

The chain combines TRBV7-9 with TRBJ2-7, with 8 bases that match TRBD2. V lost 2 bases to trimming and J lost 4 bases; unmatched junction nucleotides: 1. The CDR3 is made up of 13 amino acids. Per germline, CDR1 SEHNR and CDR2 FQNEAQ (reference sequence). The CDR3 here is CASSLTSGYEQYF. Here the CDR3 DNA reads TGTGCCAGCAGCTTAACTAGCGGTTACGAGCAGTACTTC.

This clone has only a few counts. V usage is TRBV19 and J usage is TRBJ1-3, with 7 bases lining up with TRBD1. Germline loops: CDR1 LNHDA, CDR2 SQIVND (reference sequence). V lost 10 bases to trimming and J lost 1 base; unmatched junction nucleotides: 7. This CDR3 has 14 residues. The CDR3: CATTNRGSGNTIYF. The DNA of the CDR3 is TGTGCCACTACAAACAGGGGATCTGGAAACACCATATATTTT.

The chain recombines TRBV5-1 with TRBJ2-3, with unresolved D. The V end lost 0 bases, the J end lost 0 bases, and 8 bases lay between the germline ends. The CDR3 loop spans 15 amino acids. CDR1 and CDR2 (germline): SGHRS, YFSETQ. Written as DNA, the CDR3 is TGCGCCAGCAGCTTGGGGTCGGACAGCACAGATACGCAGTATTTT. Its protein product is CASSLGSDSTDTQYF.

The J gene is TRBJ2-7, the V gene TRBV5-6; weak D call: TRBD1 (6 bases). CDR1 SGHDT and CDR2 YYEEEE come from the germline V gene. CDR3 length equals 15 residues. V was trimmed by 7 bases and J by 7 bases, leaving 24 bases between them. Here the CDR3 DNA reads TGTGCCAGCCGCGAGGGACAAGGGATGCTACGGGAGCAGTACTTC. It yields the protein CASREGQGMLREQYF.

CDR3 nucleotides: TGTGCCAGCACCATTCTAGCGGGAGCTCTGAATGAGCAGTTCTTC. Translation: CASTILAGALNEQFF. This chain uses TRBV6-1 with TRBJ2-1, with 10 bases matching TRBD2. The germline V gene encodes CDR1 MNHNS and CDR2 SASEGT. The CDR3 has 15 residues. After removal of 7 bases from V and 7 bases from J, the junction contained 10 bases not matched to a gene.

The chain links TRBV5-5 to TRBJ1-2; 10 bases align to TRBD1. This CDR3 is 14 amino acids long. Trimming removed 4 bases from V and 2 bases from J; junction bases left unmatched: 2. Germline CDR1 reads SGHKS; CDR2 reads YYEKEE (reference sequence). CDR3 sequence: CASSLDRGNYGYTF. For the CDR3, the DNA is TGTGCCAGCAGCCTGGACAGGGGGAACTATGGCTACACCTTC.

This clone was seen only a few times. V gene TRBV11-2 combines with J gene TRBJ2-1; unclear D gene. Germline lookup yields CDR1 SGHAT and CDR2 FQNNGV. The V end was cut by 1 base, the J end by 7 bases, with 14 bases between. The CDR3 totals 15 residues. The CDR3 reads CASSLADRRRNEQFF. CDR3 sequence (DNA): TGTGCCAGCAGCTTAGCCGACCGTAGGCGGAATGAGCAGTTCTTC.

This chain uses TRBV5-4 with TRBJ2-7; TRBD1 is a possible D gene (6 bases). V lost 3 bases to trimming and J lost 5 bases, with 18 bases between them. In germline, CDR1 is SGHNT, CDR2 YYREEE (reference sequence). The CDR3 runs 15 residues. DNA for the CDR3: TGTGCCAGCAGCTCGGTGGTAGCGAGGGGGAACGAGCAGTACTTC. It encodes CASSSVVARGNEQYF.

This clone was seen a handful of times. The gene calls are TRBV4-1 and TRBJ1-2; perhaps TRBD1 as D (5 bases). Trimming stripped 2 bases from V and 3 bases from J, with 13 bases between. This CDR3 comprises 15 residues. CDR1 and CDR2 from the germline V gene are MGHRA and YSYEKL. This chain's CDR3 is CASSQNRGTDYGYTF. CDR3 in DNA: TGCGCCAGCAGCCAAAATCGCGGGACGGACTATGGCTACACCTTC.

The V and J genes are TRBV7-2 and TRBJ2-7; 9 bases map to TRBD1. After removal of 5 bases from V and 9 bases from J, the junction contained 5 bases not matched to a gene. Per the germline V gene, CDR1 is SGHTA and CDR2 is FQGNSA. The CDR3 runs to 12 residues. CDR3 sequence (DNA): TGTGCCAGCAGCCGGGACAGGGTCTGGCAGTACTTC. It is translated as CASSRDRVWQYF.

This chain connects TRBV13 to TRBJ2-3, with TRBD2 matching 7 bases. CDR1 is PRHDT and CDR2 is FYEKMQ in the germline V gene (reference sequence). Germline trimming cut 4 bases from V and 0 bases from J; bases unmatched to any gene: 7. The CDR3 contains 16 residues. CDR3 loop: CASSSLGRGSTDTQYF. In DNA, the CDR3 is TGTGCCAGCAGCTCCCTAGGGCGGGGGAGCACAGATACGCAGTATTTT.

V and J are TRBV28 and TRBJ2-2; D is possibly TRBD1 (6 bases). The CDR3 runs 13 residues. From germline, CDR1 is MDHEN and CDR2 SYDVKM. Trimming removed 6 bases from V and 4 bases from J, with 9 bases in between. Here the CDR3 DNA reads TGTGCCAGCAGGGGGGACACCACCGGGGAGCTGTTTTTT. This encodes CASRGDTTGELFF.

Written as DNA, the CDR3 is TGTGCCTGGACAGGGGACGGAGAGACCCAGTACTTC. It yields the protein CAWTGDGETQYF. The chain couples TRBV30 to TRBJ2-5, with D possibly TRBD1 on 6 matching bases. Trimming took off 4 bases at V and 4 bases at J, with 10 bases between the two ends. Germline CDR1 is GTSNPN and CDR2 is SVGIG (reference sequence). The CDR3 spans 12 residues.

This sequence joins TRBV7-2 and TRBJ1-2; D not certain. Per the germline V gene, CDR1 is SGHTA and CDR2 is FQGNSA. The CDR3 runs to 13 residues. Between the trimmed V and J ends, which lost 4 bases and 2 bases, there was a span of 8 bases. This CDR3 reads CASSSGPNYGYTF. The CDR3 bases are TGTGCCAGCAGCTCTGGACCCAACTATGGCTACACCTTC.

This chain links TRBV7-2 with TRBJ1-3; D call uncertain. Germline lookup yields CDR1 SGHTA and CDR2 FQGNSA. CDR3 length equals 13 residues. V was pared by 1 base and J by 8 bases, with 9 bases between. CDR3 residues: CASSLGREYTIYF. The CDR3 DNA reads TGTGCCAGCAGCTTAGGACGTGAATACACCATATATTTT.

This clone was found a few times. In nucleotides, the CDR3 is TGTGCCAGCTCACGCGATTTGAACACTGAAGCTTTCTTT. Protein sequence: CASSRDLNTEAFF. The V call is TRBV18, the J call TRBJ1-1; D unclear. V was shortened by 4 bases and J by 0 bases, with 6 bases between the two germline ends. In germline, CDR1 is KGHSH, CDR2 LQKENI. The CDR3 has 13 amino acids.

The rearrangement joins TRBV7-9 to TRBJ2-3; 9 positions match TRBD2. The V and J ends lost 10 bases and 0 bases, in that order; junction bases with no gene match: 14. CDR1 and CDR2 (germline): SEHNR, FQNEAQ (reference sequence). The CDR3 length is 17 residues. This CDR3 reads CATRRGRAYVSTDTQYF. The CDR3 DNA follows: TGTGCCACTCGCCGCGGGAGGGCCTATGTTAGCACAGATACGCAGTATTTT.

The chain joins TRBV6-5 to TRBJ1-1, with a possible D match to TRBD1 (6 bases). This CDR3 is built from 15 residues. Germline lookup yields CDR1 MNHEY and CDR2 SVGAGI. Trimming cost V 0 bases and J 0 bases, with 8 bases left between them. In DNA, the CDR3 is TGTGCCAGCAGTTACTCCAGGGGTGTGAACACTGAAGCTTTCTTT. It encodes CASSYSRGVNTEAFF.

V and J are TRBV28 and TRBJ2-7; no definite D call. V dropped 4 bases and J dropped 5 bases, with 18 bases sitting between them. CDR3 length: 15 residues. Germline CDR1 and CDR2: MDHEN and SYDVKM. The CDR3 here is CASSSYYSSPDEQYF. CDR3 coding DNA: TGTGCCAGCAGTTCCTATTACTCCTCGCCTGACGAGCAGTACTTC.

This chain joins TRBV10-3 and TRBJ2-2; D is uncertain. This CDR3 has 12 residues. Between the trimmed V and J ends, which lost 3 bases and 6 bases, there was a span of 5 bases. CDR1 and CDR2 from the germline V gene are ENHRY and SYGVKD. In DNA, the CDR3 is TGTGCCATCAGTGATCCCCCCGGGGAGCTGTTTTTT. It specifies CAISDPPGELFF.

This clone was recorded a few times. The same CDR3 can be traced to other DNA sequences in this sample. DNA for the CDR3: TGTGCCAGCAGTGAGACCTACGAGCAGTACTTC. Translated: CASSETYEQYF. The V gene is TRBV2, the J gene TRBJ2-7, with D uncertain. Germline values: CDR1 SNHLY, CDR2 FYNNEI. The CDR3 spans 11 residues. The germline V and J ends were trimmed by 3 bases and 2 bases, with 2 bases remaining between them.